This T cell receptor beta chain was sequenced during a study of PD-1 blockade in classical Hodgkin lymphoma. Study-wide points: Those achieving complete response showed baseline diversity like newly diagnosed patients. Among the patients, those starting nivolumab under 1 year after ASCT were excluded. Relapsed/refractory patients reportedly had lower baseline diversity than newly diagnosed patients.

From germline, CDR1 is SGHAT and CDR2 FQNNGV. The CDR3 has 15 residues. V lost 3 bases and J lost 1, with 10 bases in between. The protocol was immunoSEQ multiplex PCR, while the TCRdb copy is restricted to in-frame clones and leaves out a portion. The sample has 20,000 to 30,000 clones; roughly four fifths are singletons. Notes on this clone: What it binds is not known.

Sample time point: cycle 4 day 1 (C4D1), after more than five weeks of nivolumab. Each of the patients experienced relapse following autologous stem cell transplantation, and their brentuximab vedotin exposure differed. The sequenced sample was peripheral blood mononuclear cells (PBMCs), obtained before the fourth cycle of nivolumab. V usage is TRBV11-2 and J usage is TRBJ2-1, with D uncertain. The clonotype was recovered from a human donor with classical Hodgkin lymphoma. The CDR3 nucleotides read TGTGCCAGCAGCTTCAGGCAGGCGTCCTACAATGAGCAGTTCTTC. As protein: CASSFRQASYNEQFF.